Each of the 10 T cell receptor beta chains below was sequenced from the same sample in a study of beta chain features in type 1 diabetes. All of the isolated RNA was reverse transcribed, so expressed TCRB transcripts were sequenced. Using immunoSEQ multiplex PCR, the repertoire was profiled, and TCRdb retains in-frame clones only, with some absent. This table holds 350,000 or so clones, 20% found once. The sequenced sample was naive CD4+ T cells from blood. These receptors were collected from a woman aged 18-29 years in good health.

The chain has TRBV30 and TRBJ1-5, with 9 nucleotides matching TRBD1. Germline trimming cut 4 bases from V and 7 bases from J; bases unmatched to any gene: 8. This CDR3 spans 14 amino acids. The germline V gene encodes CDR1 GTSNPN and CDR2 SVGIG (reference sequence). The CDR3 nucleotides read TGTGCCTGGAACTCCGGACAGGGGTGGCAGCCCCAGCATTTT. This translates into CAWNSGQGWQPQHF.

The chain combines TRBV25-1 with TRBJ2-5; the match to TRBD2 covers 16 bases. J was trimmed by 5 bases and V by 2 bases; bases with no gene match: 5. In germline, CDR1 is MGHDK, CDR2 SYGVNS. CDR3 length equals 17 residues. The CDR3 is CASSERGLAGGLETQYF. The CDR3 coding sequence is TGTGCCAGCAGTGAACGGGGACTAGCGGGGGGGCTGGAGACCCAGTACTTC.

This sequence joins TRBV5-1 and TRBJ2-5; weak D call: TRBD1 (6 bases). Trimming took off 3 bases at V and 2 bases at J, with 14 bases between the two ends. The CDR3 runs 15 residues. Per the germline V gene, CDR1 is SGHRS and CDR2 is YFSETQ. CDR3 residues: CASSSADSQQETQYF. The CDR3 DNA is TGCGCCAGCAGCTCCGCGGACAGCCAACAAGAGACCCAGTACTTC.

This clone was seen only a few times. The chain couples TRBV6-1 to TRBJ2-3; D is unresolved. CDR1 is MNHNS and CDR2 is SASEGT in the germline V gene. The CDR3 contains 15 residues. V was pared by 4 bases and J by 4 bases, with 15 bases between. DNA of the CDR3: TGTGCCAGCAGTGCTCTCCGAGTTGGTGCAGATACGCAGTATTTT. Its protein product is CASSALRVGADTQYF.

This clone was seen only a few times. The V and J genes are TRBV7-3 and TRBJ2-2; perhaps TRBD1 as D (5 bases). Germline-derived CDR1 and CDR2 are SGHTA and FQGTGA. The V end lost 6 bases, the J end lost 1 base, and 9 bases lay between the germline ends. There are 14 residues in the CDR3. In nucleotides, the CDR3 is TGTGCCAGCAGACAGGCAGGGAACACCGGGGAGCTGTTTTTT. Translated: CASRQAGNTGELFF.

This clone appeared once. V usage is TRBV30 and J usage is TRBJ2-1; D might be TRBD2 (6 bases). CDR1 is GTSNPN and CDR2 is SVGIG in the germline V gene (reference sequence). The V end lost 0 bases, the J end lost 10 bases, and 19 bases lay between the germline ends. The CDR3 has 15 amino acids. The CDR3 here is CAWSVGGSGLREQFF. The CDR3 coding sequence is TGTGCCTGGAGTGTGGGGGGTTCCGGTTTACGGGAGCAGTTCTTC. Based on the CDR3 plus reference TRBV30 and TRBJ2-1, the full variable domain is SQTIHQWPATLVQPVGSPLSLECTVEGTSNPNLYWYRQAAGRGLQLLFYSVGIGQISSEVPQNLSASRPQDRQFILSSKKLLLSDSGFYLCAWSVGGSGLREQFFGPGTRLTVL.

This clone was observed a few times. This chain connects TRBV4-3 to TRBJ2-7, with a tentative D call TRBD2 (5 bases). Germline V gives CDR1 LGHNA, CDR2 YSLEER. V was pared by 0 bases and J by 7 bases, with 16 bases between. The CDR3 contains 15 residues. DNA of the CDR3: TGCGCCAGCAGCCAAGACGCCGGCCCCGCGGGTGAGCAGTACTTC. Its protein is CASSQDAGPAGEQYF.

CDR3 sequence: CASSPDSLEGYTF. CDR3 DNA: TGTGCCAGCTCTCCCGACTCCCTGGAAGGCTACACCTTC. The V call is TRBV18, the J call TRBJ1-2; no reliable D call. Trimming shortened V by 6 bases and J by 8 bases, and 16 bases separated the two germline ends. CDR3 length: 13 amino acids. CDR1 is KGHSH and CDR2 is LQKENI in the germline V gene.

This clone was counted between two and nine times. The CDR3 DNA reads TGTGCCAGCCGGACAGCCGCGAACACCGGGGAGCTGTTTTTT. It codes for CASRTAANTGELFF. The chain recombines TRBV5-4 with TRBJ2-2; possible D gene TRBD1, 6 bases. The CDR3 contains 14 residues. Trimming pared 7 bases from V and 0 bases from J, leaving 10 bases between. In germline, CDR1 is SGHNT, CDR2 YYREEE (reference sequence).

This clone was found a few times. The chain links TRBV7-2 to TRBJ2-1, with D perhaps matching TRBD2 (6 bases). V was pared by 5 bases and J by 0 bases, with 17 bases between. The CDR3 extends over 17 amino acids. CDR1 SGHTA and CDR2 FQGNSA come from the germline V gene. The CDR3 spells CASSAGGGARSYNEQFF. CDR3 nucleotide sequence: TGTGCCAGCAGCGCGGGCGGCGGGGCCCGCTCCTACAATGAGCAGTTCTTC.